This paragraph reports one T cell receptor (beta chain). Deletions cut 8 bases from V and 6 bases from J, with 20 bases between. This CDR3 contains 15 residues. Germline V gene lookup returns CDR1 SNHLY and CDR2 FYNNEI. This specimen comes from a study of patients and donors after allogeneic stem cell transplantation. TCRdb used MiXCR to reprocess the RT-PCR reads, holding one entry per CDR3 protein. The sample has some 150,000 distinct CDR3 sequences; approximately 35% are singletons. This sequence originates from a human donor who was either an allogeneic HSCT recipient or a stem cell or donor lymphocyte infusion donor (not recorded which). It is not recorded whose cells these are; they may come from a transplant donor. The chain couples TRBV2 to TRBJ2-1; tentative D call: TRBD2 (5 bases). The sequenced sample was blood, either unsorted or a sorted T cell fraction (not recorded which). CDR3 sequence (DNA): TGTGCCAGCTCCAGCACAGCGCTAGCTGGCAATGAGCAGTTCTTC. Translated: CASSSTALAGNEQFF.